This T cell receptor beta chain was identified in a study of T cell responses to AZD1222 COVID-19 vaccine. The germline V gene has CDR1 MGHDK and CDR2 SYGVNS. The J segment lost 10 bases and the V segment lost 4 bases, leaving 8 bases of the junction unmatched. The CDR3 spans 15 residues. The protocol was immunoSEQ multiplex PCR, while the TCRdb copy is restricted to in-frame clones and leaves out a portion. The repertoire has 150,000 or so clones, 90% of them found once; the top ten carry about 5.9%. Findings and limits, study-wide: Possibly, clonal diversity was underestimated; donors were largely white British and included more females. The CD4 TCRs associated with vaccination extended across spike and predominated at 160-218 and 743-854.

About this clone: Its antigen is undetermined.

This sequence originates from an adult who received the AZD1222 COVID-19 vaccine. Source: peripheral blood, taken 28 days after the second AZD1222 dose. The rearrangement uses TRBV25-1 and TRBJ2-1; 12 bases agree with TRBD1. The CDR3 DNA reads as TGTGCCAGCAGTGTGCCGGGACAGGGGGCAGCCGAGCAGTTCTTC. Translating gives CASSVPGQGAAEQFF.